This TCR beta chain stems from a study of T-cell memory formation after mild COVID-19. Findings and caveats of the study: Clones that shrank (day 15 to 85) were balanced CD4/CD8, whereas later expanders leaned CD4+. Prior to infection, memory already included some responding clones, suggesting cross-reactive memory joined.

Germline loops: CDR1 KGHSH, CDR2 LQKENI. V was shortened by 2 bases and J by 6 bases, with 10 bases between the two germline ends. The CDR3 runs 13 residues. Constant-segment primers served in 5'RACE that generated TCR alpha and TCR beta cDNA libraries bearing sample barcodes and UMIs. A single record per CDR3 protein comes from TCRdb applying MiXCR to the 5' RACE reads. Of around 200,000 distinct CDR3 sequences listed, around 30% are singletons. This clonotype showed up just a few times. Its antigen is not known. The rearrangement uses TRBV18 and TRBJ1-1; D not certain. The sample consisted of PBMCs or a T cell subset sorted from them (not recorded which). This TCR was sampled from an adult woman who had mild COVID-19 (a few samples of this study predate the infection). Cell type and time point are not known. The CDR3 DNA follows: TGTGCCAGCTCACCAGGGATCGGGTCTGAAGCTTTCTTT. The encoded protein is CASSPGIGSEAFF.